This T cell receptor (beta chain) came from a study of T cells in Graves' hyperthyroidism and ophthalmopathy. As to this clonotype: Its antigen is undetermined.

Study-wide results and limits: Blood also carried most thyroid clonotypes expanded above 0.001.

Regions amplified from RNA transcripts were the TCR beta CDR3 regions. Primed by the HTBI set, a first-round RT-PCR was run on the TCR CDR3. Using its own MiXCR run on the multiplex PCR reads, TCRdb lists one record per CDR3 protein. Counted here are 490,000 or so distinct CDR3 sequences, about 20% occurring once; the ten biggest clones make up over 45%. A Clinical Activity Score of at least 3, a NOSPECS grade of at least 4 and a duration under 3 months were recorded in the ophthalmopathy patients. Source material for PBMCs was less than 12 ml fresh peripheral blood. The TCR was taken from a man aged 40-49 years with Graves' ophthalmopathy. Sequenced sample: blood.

CDR3 in amino acids: CASGKGFSYNEQFF. CDR3 nucleotide sequence: TGTGCCAGTGGAAAGGGTTTCTCCTACAATGAGCAGTTCTTC. V gene TRBV19 combines with J gene TRBJ2-1; D gene unclear. Looked up from germline, CDR1 is LNHDA and CDR2 is SQIVND (reference sequence). This CDR3 comprises 14 residues. V dropped 8 bases and J dropped 0 bases, with 11 bases sitting between them.